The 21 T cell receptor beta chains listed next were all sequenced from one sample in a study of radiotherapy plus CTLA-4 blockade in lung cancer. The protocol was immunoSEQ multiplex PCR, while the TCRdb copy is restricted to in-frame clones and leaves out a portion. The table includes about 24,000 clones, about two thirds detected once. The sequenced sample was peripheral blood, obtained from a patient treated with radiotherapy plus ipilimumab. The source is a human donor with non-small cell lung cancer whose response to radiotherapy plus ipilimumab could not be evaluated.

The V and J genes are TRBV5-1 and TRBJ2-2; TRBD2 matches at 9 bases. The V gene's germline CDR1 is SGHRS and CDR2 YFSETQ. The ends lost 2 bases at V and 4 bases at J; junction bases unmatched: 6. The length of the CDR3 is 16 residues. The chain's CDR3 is CASSFRAGGSTGELFF. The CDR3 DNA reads TGCGCCAGCAGCTTCCGAGCGGGAGGCTCCACCGGGGAGCTGTTTTTT. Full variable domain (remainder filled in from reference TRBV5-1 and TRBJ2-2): KAGVTQTPRYLIKTRGQQVTLSCSPISGHRSVSWYQQTPGQGLQFLFEYFSETQRNKGNFPGRFSGRQFSNSRSEMNVSTLELGDSALYLCASSFRAGGSTGELFFGEGSRLTVL.

CDR3 in DNA: TGTGCCAGCAGTTACTCGATCAGTATTCCAAACTATGGCTACACCTTC. This translates into CASSYSISIPNYGYTF. This chain links TRBV6-5 with TRBJ1-2; D is unclear. Germline V gene lookup returns CDR1 MNHEY and CDR2 SVGAGI. Trimming removed 0 bases at V and 2 bases at J, with 13 bases between. This CDR3 has 16 amino acids.

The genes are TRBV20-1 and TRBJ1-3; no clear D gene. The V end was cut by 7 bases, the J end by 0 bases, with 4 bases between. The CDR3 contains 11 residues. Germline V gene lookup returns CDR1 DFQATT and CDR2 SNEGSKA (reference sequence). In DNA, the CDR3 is TGCAGTGTTCTCTCTGGAAACACCATATATTTT. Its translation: CSVLSGNTIYF.

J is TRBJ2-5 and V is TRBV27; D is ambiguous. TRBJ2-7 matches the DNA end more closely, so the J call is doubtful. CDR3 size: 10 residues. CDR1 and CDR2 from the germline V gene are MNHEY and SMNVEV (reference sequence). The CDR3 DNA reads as TGTGCCAGCAGTATCTACGAGCAGTACTTC. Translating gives CASSIYEQYF.

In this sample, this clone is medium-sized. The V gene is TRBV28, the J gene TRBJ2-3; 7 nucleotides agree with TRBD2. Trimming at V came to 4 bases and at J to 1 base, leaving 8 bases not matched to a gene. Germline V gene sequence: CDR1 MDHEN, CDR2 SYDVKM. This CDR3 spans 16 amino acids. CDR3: CASSSSAGTGTDTQYF. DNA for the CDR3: TGTGCCAGCAGTTCATCAGCGGGAACAGGCACAGATACGCAGTATTTT.

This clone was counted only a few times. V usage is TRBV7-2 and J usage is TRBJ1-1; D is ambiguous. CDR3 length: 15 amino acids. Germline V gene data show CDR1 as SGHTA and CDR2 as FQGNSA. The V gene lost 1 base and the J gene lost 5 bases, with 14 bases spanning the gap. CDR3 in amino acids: CASSLVAGRETEAFF. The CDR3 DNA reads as TGTGCCAGCAGCTTAGTCGCGGGCCGGGAGACTGAAGCTTTCTTT.

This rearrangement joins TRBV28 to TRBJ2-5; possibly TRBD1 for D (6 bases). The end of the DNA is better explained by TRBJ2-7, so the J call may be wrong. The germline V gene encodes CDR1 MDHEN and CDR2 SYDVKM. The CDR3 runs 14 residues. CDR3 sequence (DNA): TGTGCCAGCAGTTTAGGGGGCCGCTCCTACGAGCAGTACTTC. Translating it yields CASSLGGRSYEQYF.

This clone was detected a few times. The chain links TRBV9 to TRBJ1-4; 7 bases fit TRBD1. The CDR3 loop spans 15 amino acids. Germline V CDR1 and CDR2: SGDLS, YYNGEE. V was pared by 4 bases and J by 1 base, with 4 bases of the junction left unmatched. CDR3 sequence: CASSIRQGTNEKLFF. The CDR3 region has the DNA TGTGCCAGCAGCATTCGACAGGGAACTAATGAAAAACTGTTTTTT.

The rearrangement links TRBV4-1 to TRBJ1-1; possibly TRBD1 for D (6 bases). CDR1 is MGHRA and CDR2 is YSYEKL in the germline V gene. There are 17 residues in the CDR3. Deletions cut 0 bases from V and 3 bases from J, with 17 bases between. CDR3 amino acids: CASSQDPSRGWDTEAFF. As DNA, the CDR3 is TGCGCCAGCAGCCAAGACCCCTCTAGGGGGTGGGACACTGAAGCTTTCTTT.

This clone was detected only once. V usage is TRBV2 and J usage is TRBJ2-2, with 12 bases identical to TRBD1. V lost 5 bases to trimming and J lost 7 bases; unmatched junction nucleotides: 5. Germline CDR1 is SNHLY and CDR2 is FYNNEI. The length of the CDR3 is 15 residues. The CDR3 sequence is CASSSGQGAVGELFF. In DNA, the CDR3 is TGTGCCAGCAGTTCGGGACAGGGGGCCGTCGGGGAGCTGTTTTTT.

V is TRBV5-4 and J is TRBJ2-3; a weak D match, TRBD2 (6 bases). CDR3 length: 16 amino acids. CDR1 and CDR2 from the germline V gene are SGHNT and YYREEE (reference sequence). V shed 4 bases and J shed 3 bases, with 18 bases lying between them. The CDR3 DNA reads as TGTGCCAGCAGCGGGTGGGACTCAGGAGGGACAGATACGCAGTATTTT. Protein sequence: CASSGWDSGGTDTQYF.

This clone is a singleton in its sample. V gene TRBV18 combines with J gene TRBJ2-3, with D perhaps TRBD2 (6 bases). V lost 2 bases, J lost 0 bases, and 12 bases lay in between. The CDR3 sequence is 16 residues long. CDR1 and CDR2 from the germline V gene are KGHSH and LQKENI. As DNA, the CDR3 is TGTGCCAGCTCACCATCCCGGGAGAGAAGCACAGATACGCAGTATTTT. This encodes CASSPSRERSTDTQYF.

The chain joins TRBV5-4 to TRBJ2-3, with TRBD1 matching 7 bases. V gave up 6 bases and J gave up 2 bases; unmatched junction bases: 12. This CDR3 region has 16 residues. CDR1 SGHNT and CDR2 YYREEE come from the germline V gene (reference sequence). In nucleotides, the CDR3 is TGTGCCAGCACCCCCTGGGGGACAGCAACCACAGATACGCAGTATTTT. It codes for CASTPWGTATTDTQYF.

In nucleotides, the CDR3 is TGTGCCAGCAGTTCAGGGGACAGGGGATTTCAAGAGACCCAGTACTTC. This translates into CASSSGDRGFQETQYF. The rearrangement joins TRBV6-5 to TRBJ2-5, with TRBD1 matching 10 bases. The V segment lost 4 bases and the J segment 2 bases; nucleotides outside the gene matches: 7. The germline V gene encodes CDR1 MNHEY and CDR2 SVGAGI. This CDR3 has 16 amino acids.

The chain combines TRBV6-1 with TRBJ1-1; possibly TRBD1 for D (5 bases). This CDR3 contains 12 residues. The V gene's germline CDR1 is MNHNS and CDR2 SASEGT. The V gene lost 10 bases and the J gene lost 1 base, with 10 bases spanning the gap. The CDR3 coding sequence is TGTGCCACCCGGACATCGAACACTGAAGCTTTCTTT. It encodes CATRTSNTEAFF.

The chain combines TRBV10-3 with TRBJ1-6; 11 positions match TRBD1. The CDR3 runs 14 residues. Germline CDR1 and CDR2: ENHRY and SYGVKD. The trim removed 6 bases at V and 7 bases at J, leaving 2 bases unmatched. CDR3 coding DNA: TGTGCCATCAGGGGACAGGGGGGAAATTCACCCCTCCACTTT. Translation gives CAIRGQGGNSPLHF.

The chain's CDR3 is CASSTTGDLMAGNTIYF. The CDR3 DNA is TGTGCCAGCAGCACGACGGGGGACTTGATGGCTGGAAACACCATATATTTT. This chain uses TRBV7-2 with TRBJ1-3, with D tentatively TRBD1 (5 bases). From germline, CDR1 is SGHTA and CDR2 FQGNSA. V dropped 5 bases and J dropped 2 bases, with 19 bases sitting between them. CDR3 length equals 17 residues.

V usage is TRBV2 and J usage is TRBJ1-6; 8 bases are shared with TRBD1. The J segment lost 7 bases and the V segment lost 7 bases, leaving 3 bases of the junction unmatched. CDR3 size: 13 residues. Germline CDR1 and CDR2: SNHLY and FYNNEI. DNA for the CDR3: TGTGCCAGCAAAACAGGGGGAAATTCACCCCTCCACTTT. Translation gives CASKTGGNSPLHF.

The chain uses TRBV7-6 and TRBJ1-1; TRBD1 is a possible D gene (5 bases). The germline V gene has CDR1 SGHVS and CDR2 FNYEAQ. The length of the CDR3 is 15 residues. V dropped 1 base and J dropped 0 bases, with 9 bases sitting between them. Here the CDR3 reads CASSLGQGMNTEAFF. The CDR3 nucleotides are TGTGCCAGCAGCTTAGGCCAGGGAATGAACACTGAAGCTTTCTTT. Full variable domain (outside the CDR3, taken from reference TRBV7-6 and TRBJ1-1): GAGVSQSPRYKVTKRGQDVALRCDPISGHVSLYWYRQALGQGPEFLTYFNYEAQQDKSGLPNDRFSAERPEGSISTLTIQRTEQRDSAMYRCASSLGQGMNTEAFFGQGTRLTVV.

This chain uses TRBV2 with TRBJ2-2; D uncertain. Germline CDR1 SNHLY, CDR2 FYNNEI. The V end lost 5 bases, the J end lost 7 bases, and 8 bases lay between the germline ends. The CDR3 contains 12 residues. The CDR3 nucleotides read TGTGCCAGCAGTCCATACGGCGGGGAGCTGTTTTTT. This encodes CASSPYGGELFF.

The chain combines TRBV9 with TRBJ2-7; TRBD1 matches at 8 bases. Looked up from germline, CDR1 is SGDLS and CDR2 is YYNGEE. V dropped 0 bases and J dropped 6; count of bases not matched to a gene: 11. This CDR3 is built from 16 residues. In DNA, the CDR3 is TGTGCCAGCAGCGTAGGCGTGACAGGGGAGAACTCCGAGCAGTACTTC. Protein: CASSVGVTGENSEQYF.